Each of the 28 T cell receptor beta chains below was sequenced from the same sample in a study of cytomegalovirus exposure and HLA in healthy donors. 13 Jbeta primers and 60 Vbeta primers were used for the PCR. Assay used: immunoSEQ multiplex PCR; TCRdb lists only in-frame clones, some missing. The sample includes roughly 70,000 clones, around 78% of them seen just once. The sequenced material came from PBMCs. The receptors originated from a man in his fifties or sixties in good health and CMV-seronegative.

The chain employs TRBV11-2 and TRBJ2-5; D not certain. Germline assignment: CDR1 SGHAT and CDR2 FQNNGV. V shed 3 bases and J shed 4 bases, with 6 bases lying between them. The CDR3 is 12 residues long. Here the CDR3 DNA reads TGTGCCAGCAGCTTTAGGAGAGAGACCCAGTACTTC. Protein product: CASSFRRETQYF. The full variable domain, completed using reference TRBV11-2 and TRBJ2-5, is EAGVAQSPRYKIIEKRQSVAFWCNPISGHATLYWYQQILGQGPKLLIQFQNNGVVDDSQLPKDRFSAERLKGVDSTLKIQPAKLEDSAVYLCASSFRRETQYFGPGTRLLVL.

The CDR3 bases are TGCGCCAGCAGCCAACGGGGACTTCGGTATGCTTTCTTT. Its translation: CASSQRGLRYAFF. This chain joins TRBV4-1 and TRBJ1-1; tentative D call: TRBD1 (5 bases). Germline CDR1 is MGHRA and CDR2 is YSYEKL. The CDR3 sequence is 13 residues long. Trimming stripped 2 bases from V and 11 bases from J, with 15 bases between.

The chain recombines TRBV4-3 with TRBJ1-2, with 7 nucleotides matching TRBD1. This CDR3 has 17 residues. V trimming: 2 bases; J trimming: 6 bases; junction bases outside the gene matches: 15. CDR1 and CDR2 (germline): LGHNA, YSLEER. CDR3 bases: TGCGCCAGCAGCCAACACCTCCCGAGACAGGGAGCCGATGGCTACACCTTC. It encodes CASSQHLPRQGADGYTF.

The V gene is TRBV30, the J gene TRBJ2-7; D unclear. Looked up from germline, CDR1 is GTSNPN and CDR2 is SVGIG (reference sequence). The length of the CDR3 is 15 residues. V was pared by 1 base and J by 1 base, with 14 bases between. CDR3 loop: CAWSAAGRDSYEQYF. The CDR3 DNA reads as TGTGCCTGGAGTGCCGCCGGTCGAGATTCCTACGAGCAGTACTTC.

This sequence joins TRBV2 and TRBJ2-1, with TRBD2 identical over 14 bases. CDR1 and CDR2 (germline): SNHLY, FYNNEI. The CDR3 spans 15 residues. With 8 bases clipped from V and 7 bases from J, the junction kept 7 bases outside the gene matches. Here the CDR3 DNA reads TGTGCCAGCTCCGGGACTAGCGGGAGAGTGAATGAGCAGTTCTTC. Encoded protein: CASSGTSGRVNEQFF.

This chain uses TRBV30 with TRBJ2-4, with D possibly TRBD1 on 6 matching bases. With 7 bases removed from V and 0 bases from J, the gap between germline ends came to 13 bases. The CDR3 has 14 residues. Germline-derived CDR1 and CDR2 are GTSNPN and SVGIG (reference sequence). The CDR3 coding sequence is TGTGCCTTAGAACAGGGTTTAGCCAAAAACATTCAGTACTTC. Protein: CALEQGLAKNIQYF. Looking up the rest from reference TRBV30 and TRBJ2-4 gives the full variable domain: SQTIHQWPATLVQPVGSPLSLECTVEGTSNPNLYWYRQAAGRGLQLLFYSVGIGQISSEVPQNLSASRPQDRQFILSSKKLLLSDSGFYLCALEQGLAKNIQYFGAGTRLSVL.

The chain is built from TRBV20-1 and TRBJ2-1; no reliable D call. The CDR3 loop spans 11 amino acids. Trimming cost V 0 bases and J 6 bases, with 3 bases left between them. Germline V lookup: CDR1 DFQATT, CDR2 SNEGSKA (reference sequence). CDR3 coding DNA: TGCAGTGCTAGAGACGTCAATGAGCAGTTCTTC. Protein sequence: CSARDVNEQFF.

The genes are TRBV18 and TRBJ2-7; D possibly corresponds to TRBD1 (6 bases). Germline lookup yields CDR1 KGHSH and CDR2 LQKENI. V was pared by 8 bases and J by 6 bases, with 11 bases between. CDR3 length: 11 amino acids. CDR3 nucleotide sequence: TGTGCCAGCAGGACAGTCGCCGAGCAGTACTTC. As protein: CASRTVAEQYF.

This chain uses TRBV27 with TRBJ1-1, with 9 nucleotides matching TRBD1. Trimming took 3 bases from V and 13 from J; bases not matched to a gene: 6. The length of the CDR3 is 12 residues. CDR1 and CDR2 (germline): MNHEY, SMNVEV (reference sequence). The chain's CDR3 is CASSFQDRGLFF. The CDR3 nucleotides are TGTGCCAGCAGTTTTCAGGACAGGGGACTTTTCTTT.

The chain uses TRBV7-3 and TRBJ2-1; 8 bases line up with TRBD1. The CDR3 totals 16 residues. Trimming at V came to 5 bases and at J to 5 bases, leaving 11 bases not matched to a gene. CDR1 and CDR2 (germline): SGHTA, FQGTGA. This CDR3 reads CASSPTSGTGHNEQFF. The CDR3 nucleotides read TGTGCCAGCAGCCCAACATCCGGGACAGGTCACAATGAGCAGTTCTTC.

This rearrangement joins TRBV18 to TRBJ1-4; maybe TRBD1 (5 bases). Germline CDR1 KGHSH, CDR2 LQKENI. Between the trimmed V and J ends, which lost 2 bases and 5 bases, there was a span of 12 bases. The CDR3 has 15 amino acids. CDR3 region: CASSPGGIPNEKLFF. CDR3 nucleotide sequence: TGTGCCAGCTCACCAGGGGGGATCCCGAATGAAAAACTGTTTTTT.

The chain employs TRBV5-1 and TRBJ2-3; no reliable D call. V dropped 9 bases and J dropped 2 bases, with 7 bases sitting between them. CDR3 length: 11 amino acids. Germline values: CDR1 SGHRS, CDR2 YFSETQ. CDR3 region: CATRSTDTQYF. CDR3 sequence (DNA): TGCGCCACACGGTCCACAGATACGCAGTATTTT.

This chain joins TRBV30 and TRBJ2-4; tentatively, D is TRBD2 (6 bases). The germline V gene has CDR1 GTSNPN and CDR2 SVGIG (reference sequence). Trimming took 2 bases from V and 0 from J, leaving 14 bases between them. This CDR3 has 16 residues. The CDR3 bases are TGTGCCTGGAGTCCCGGGACTCTTAAAGCCAAAAACATTCAGTACTTC. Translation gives CAWSPGTLKAKNIQYF.

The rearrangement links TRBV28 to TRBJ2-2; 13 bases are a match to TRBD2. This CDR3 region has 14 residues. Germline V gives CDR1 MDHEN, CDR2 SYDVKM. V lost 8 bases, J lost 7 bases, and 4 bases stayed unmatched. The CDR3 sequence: CASGLAGAIGELFF. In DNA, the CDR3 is TGTGCCAGCGGACTAGCGGGAGCGATCGGGGAGCTGTTTTTT.

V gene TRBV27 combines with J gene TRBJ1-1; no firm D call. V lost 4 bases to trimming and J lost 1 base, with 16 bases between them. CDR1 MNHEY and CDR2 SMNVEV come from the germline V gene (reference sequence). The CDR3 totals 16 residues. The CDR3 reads CASSSFDGRKNTEAFF. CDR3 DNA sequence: TGTGCCAGCAGTTCATTCGATGGCAGGAAGAACACTGAAGCTTTCTTT.

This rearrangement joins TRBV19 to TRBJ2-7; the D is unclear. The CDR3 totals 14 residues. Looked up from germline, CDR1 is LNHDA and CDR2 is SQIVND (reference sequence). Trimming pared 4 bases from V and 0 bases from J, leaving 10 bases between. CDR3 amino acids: CASSKGVSSYEQYF. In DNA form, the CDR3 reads TGTGCCAGTAGTAAAGGAGTCTCCTCCTACGAGCAGTACTTC.

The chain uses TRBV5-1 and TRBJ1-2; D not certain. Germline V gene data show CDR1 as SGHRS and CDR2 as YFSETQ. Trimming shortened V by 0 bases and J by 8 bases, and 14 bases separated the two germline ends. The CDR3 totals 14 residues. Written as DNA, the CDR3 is TGCGCCAGCAGCTTGGAATCCGGGTCCTACGGCTACACCTTC. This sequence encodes CASSLESGSYGYTF.

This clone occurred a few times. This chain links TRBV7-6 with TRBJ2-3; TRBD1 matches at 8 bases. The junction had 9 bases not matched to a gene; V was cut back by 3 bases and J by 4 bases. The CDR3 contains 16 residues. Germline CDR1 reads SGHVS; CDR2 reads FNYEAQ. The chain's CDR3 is CASSFHYGTGPDTQYF. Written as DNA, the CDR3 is TGTGCCAGCAGCTTCCATTACGGGACAGGCCCAGATACGCAGTATTTT.

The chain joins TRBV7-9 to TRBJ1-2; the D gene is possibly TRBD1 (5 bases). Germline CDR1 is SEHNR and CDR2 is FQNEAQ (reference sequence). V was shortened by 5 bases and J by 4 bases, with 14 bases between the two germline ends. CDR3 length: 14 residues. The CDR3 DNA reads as TGTGCCAGCAGCCCGCGGGACGGCCCCTATGGCTACACCTTC. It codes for CASSPRDGPYGYTF.

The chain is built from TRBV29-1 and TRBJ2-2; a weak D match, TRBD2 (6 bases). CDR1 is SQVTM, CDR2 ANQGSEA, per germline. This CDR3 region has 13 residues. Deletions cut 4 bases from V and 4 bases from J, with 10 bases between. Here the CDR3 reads CSVGLGVTGELFF. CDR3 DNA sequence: TGCAGCGTTGGACTAGGGGTCACCGGGGAGCTGTTTTTT.

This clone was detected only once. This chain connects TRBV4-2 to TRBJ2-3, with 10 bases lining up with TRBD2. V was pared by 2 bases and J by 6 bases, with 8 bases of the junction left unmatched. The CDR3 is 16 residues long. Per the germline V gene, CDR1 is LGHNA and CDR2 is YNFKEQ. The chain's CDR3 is CASSQNSGRVQDTQYF. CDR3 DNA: TGTGCCAGCAGCCAAAACAGCGGGAGGGTGCAGGATACGCAGTATTTT.

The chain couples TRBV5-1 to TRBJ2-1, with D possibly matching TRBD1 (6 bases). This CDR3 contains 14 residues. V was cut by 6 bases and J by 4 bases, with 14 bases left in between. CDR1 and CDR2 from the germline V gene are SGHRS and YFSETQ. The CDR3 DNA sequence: TGCGCCAGCAACATCCAGGGGATGTACAATGAGCAGTTCTTC. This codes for CASNIQGMYNEQFF.

The CDR3 is CASSQQTSLSNEQFF. DNA of the CDR3: TGCGCCAGCAGCCAACAAACTAGTTTGTCCAATGAGCAGTTCTTC. The genes are TRBV4-3 and TRBJ2-1, with TRBD2 as a possible D gene (5 bases). Trimming shortened V by 2 bases and J by 6 bases, and 14 bases separated the two germline ends. The CDR3 length is 15 residues. Germline values: CDR1 LGHNA, CDR2 YSLEER.

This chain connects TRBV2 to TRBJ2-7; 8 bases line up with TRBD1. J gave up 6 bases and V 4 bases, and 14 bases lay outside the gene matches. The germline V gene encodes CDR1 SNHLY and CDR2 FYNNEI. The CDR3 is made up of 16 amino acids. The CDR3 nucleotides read TGTGCCAGCAGTGGGCGGTCGGGGACAGGTCTTTCCGAGCAGTACTTC. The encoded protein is CASSGRSGTGLSEQYF. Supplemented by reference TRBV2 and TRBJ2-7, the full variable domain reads EPEVTQTPSHQVTQMGQEVILRCVPISNHLYFYWYRQILGQKVEFLVSFYNNEISEKSEIFDDQFSVERPDGSNFTLKIRSTKLEDSAMYFCASSGRSGTGLSEQYFGPGTRLTVT.

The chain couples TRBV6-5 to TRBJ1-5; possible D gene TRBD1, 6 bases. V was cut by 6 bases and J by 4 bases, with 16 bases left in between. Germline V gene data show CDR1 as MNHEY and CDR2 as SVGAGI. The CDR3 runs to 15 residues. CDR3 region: CASRGSGQTNQPQHF. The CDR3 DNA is TGTGCCAGCAGAGGGAGTGGACAGACTAATCAGCCCCAGCATTTT.

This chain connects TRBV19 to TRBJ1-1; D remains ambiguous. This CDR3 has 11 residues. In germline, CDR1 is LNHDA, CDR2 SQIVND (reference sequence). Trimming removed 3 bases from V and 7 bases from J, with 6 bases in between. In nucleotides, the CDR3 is TGTGCCAGTAGTATGGGCAGTGAAGCTTTCTTT. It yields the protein CASSMGSEAFF.

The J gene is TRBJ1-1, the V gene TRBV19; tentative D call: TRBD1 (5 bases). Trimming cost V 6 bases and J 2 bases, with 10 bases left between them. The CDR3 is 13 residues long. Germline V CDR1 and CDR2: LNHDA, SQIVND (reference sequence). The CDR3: CASSRQINTEAFF. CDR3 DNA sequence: TGTGCCAGTAGCCGACAGATAAACACTGAAGCTTTCTTT.

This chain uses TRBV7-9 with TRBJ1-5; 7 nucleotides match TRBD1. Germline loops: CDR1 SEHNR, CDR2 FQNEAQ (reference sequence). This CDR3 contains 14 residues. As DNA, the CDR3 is TGTGCAGATAATACGGGACAGAACAATCAGCCCCAGCATTTT. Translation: CADNTGQNNQPQHF.